These T cell receptor beta chains were read from a single sample in a study of blood T cell repertoires in COVID-19. TCRdb keeps only in-frame clones here, not all; method: immunoSEQ multiplex PCR. The data hold just over 25,000 clones, with almost 90% observed a single time. The sample consisted of peripheral blood. These receptor sequences come from a human donor in a cohort sampled during active COVID-19. CDR3s include the opening cysteine and the closing phenylalanine or tryptophan. The order of the fields is D gene, clone size, J gene, V gene, CDR3 DNA, CDR3 protein. D genes are given only for firm matches. Clone size, where shown, is once, few, many, or a class for clones that have expanded.

NA,once,TRBJ1-3,TRBV9,TGTGCCAGCAGCACTTACGACAGGACAAGCTCTGGAAACACCATATATTTT,CASSTYDRTSSGNTIYF
TRBD2,NA,TRBJ2-3,TRBV5-5,TGTGCCAGCAGCTTAACGGGAGGGGAGAGGAATACGCAGTATTTT,CASSLTGGERNTQYF
NA,NA,TRBJ1-1,TRBV7-9,TGTGCCAGCAGCTTAGCGTCCGGACAGTCCACTGAAGCTTTCTTT,CASSLASGQSTEAFF
TRBD1,NA,TRBJ1-2,TRBV29-1,TGCAGCGTAGGACAGGAATATGGCTACACCTTC,CSVGQEYGYTF
TRBD2,NA,TRBJ2-7,TRBV5-4,TGTGCCAGCAGCTTTGGGGGGGGACTAGCTGGATACGAGCAGTACTTC,CASSFGGGLAGYEQYF
NA,NA,TRBJ1-3,TRBV6-5,TGTGCCAGCACCCTCCTTGGAGTATCGGGAAACACCATATATTTT,CASTLLGVSGNTIYF
TRBD1,NA,TRBJ2-1,TRBV18,TGTGCCAGCTCACCCCGGACAGGGGATGAGCAGTTCTTC,CASSPRTGDEQFF
TRBD2,NA,TRBJ2-7,TRBV5-1,TGCGCCAGCAGCACGGGAGGACCCCGCGCCGAGCAGTACTTC,CASSTGGPRAEQYF
TRBD2,NA,TRBJ2-1,TRBV3-1/TRBV3-2,TGTGCCAGCAGCCAAAACGGACTAGCGGTTGAATACAATGAGCAGTTCTTC,CASSQNGLAVEYNEQFF
TRBD2,NA,TRBJ2-3,TRBV5-6,TGTGCCAGCAGCCTCCGGACTAGCGGGAGTAAGGCAGATACGCAGTATTTT,CASSLRTSGSKADTQYF
TRBD1,NA,TRBJ1-4,TRBV10-3,TGTGCCATCAGTGAGTCCCTGACAGGGAAAAAACTGTTTTTT,CAISESLTGKKLFF
NA,NA,TRBJ2-5,TRBV2,TGTGCCAGCACCAGGGAGGTGCAAGAGACCCAGTACTTC,CASTREVQETQYF
NA,NA,TRBJ1-5,TRBV19,TGTGCCAGCAACAGACAATACAGTCAGCCCCAGCATTTT,CASNRQYSQPQHF
TRBD1,NA,TRBJ2-2,TRBV27,TGTGCCAGCAGTGCGGACAGGAGAAACACCGGGGAGCTGTTTTTT,CASSADRRNTGELFF
NA,NA,TRBJ1-1,TRBV18,TGTGCCAGCTCATCGCAGGAGGAGGCTTTCTTT,CASSSQEEAFF
NA,NA,TRBJ1-5,TRBV24-1,TGTGCCACCAGTGATTTGTCCAGGGCGAATCAGCCCCAGCATTTT,CATSDLSRANQPQHF
NA,NA,TRBJ2-3,TRBV27,TGTGCCAGCAGTGAAGGGGGAAATACGCAGTATTTT,CASSEGGNTQYF
TRBD1,NA,TRBJ1-2,TRBV27,TGTGCCAGCAGTACCACCGGGACAGGTATAGGGTATGGCTACACCTTC,CASSTTGTGIGYGYTF
NA,NA,TRBJ2-7,TRBV19,TGTGCCAGTAGTATGGCGGGGGCTTCTGACGAGCAGTACTTC,CASSMAGASDEQYF
TRBD1,NA,TRBJ1-2,TRBV18,TGTGCCAGCTCACCAGTTTACGGGACAGGGGTTAGCTATGGCTACACCTTC,CASSPVYGTGVSYGYTF
NA,NA,TRBJ2-1,TRBV5-1,TGCGCCAGCAGCTTGGCCATGGCTAGCGCTTACAATGAGCAGTTCTTC,CASSLAMASAYNEQFF